Below are 11 T cell receptor beta chains sequenced from a single sample in a study of blood T cells in healthy people across ages. Next came a second PCR, run for about 7 to 12 cycles, which used a sample-barcoded 5' primer along with a J-beta primer mix. TCRdb reanalysed the 5' RACE reads using MiXCR and keeps one entry per CDR3 protein. This sample has 720,000 or so distinct CDR3 sequences, with around two fifths found just once. Sequenced sample: blood. The receptor source for this set is an elderly man in good health.

In its sample, this clonotype was seen a few times. V and J are TRBV6-2 or TRBV6-3 and TRBJ2-7; TRBD1 aligns across 11 bases. Germline V gene lookup returns CDR1 MNHEY and CDR2 SVGEGT. J was trimmed by 6 bases and V by 7 bases; bases with no gene match: 8. This CDR3 is 14 amino acids long. CDR3 protein: CASKDSGTGGEQYF. The CDR3 DNA follows: TGTGCCAGCAAGGATTCCGGGACAGGGGGCGAGCAGTACTTC.

This clonotype was counted a few times. The chain is built from TRBV29-1 and TRBJ2-4, with TRBD2 matching over 8 bases. The J call may be wrong; the DNA end is better matched by TRBJ2-7. Germline CDR1 and CDR2: SQVTM and ANQGSEA. The CDR3 totals 18 residues. The CDR3 DNA reads TGCAGCGTCGATACCGACGGCCTAGCGGGCCTCGCGTCCTACGAGCAGTACTTC. Translation gives CSVDTDGLAGLASYEQYF.

The rearrangement uses TRBV20-1 and TRBJ2-4; 10 positions agree with TRBD2. CDR1 is DFQATT and CDR2 is SNEGSKA in the germline V gene (reference sequence). The CDR3 length is 14 residues. In nucleotides, the CDR3 is TGCAGCCACAGAGGAGCGGGAGGGTTTAACATTCAGTACTTC. Translated: CSHRGAGGFNIQYF.

This clonotype was counted between two and nine times. The chain is built from TRBV5-6 and TRBJ2-2; either TRBD1 or TRBD2 may fit D (6 bases each). Germline V gives CDR1 SGHDT, CDR2 YYEEEE. This CDR3 is 16 amino acids long. Between the trimmed V and J ends, which lost 4 bases and 1 base, there was a span of 14 bases. CDR3 amino acids: CASSPAGHLNTGELFF. For the CDR3, the DNA is TGTGCCAGCAGCCCGGCGGGACACTTGAACACCGGGGAGCTGTTTTTT.

The rearrangement uses TRBV2 and TRBJ2-7; the D gene could be TRBD1 or TRBD2 (5 bases each). The germline CDR1 and CDR2 sequences are SNHLY and FYNNEI. CDR3 length: 13 residues. The V end lost 9 bases, the J end lost 2 bases, and 14 bases lay between the germline ends. The CDR3 coding sequence is TGTGCCAGTACCGGGACCATGACCTACGAGCAGTACTTC. Residues: CASTGTMTYEQYF.

This clonotype appeared many times. This sequence joins TRBV3-1 and TRBJ2-3, with 16 bases that match TRBD2. The V gene's germline CDR1 is LGHDT and CDR2 YNNKEL (reference sequence). The CDR3 extends over 18 amino acids. Trimming at V came to 0 bases and at J to 1 base, leaving 1 base not matched to a gene. The CDR3 reads CASSQEGLAGGGTDTQYF. The CDR3 coding sequence is TGTGCCAGCAGCCAAGAGGGACTAGCGGGGGGGGGCACAGATACGCAGTATTTT.

This clonotype came up many times. The V and J genes are TRBV6-2 or TRBV6-3 and TRBJ2-1; no reliable D call. The germline V gene has CDR1 MNHEY and CDR2 SVGEGT. The CDR3 sequence is 13 residues long. Trimming pared 5 bases from V and 4 bases from J, leaving 9 bases between. CDR3: CASSTTEYNEQFF. Written as DNA, the CDR3 is TGTGCCAGCAGTACCACAGAGTACAATGAGCAGTTCTTC.

The V gene is TRBV7-9, the J gene TRBJ1-5; the match to TRBD1 covers 8 bases. Germline V gene data show CDR1 as SEHNR and CDR2 as FQNEAQ (reference sequence). Losses at the gene ends were 5 bases for V and 7 bases for J; bases not matched to a gene: 4. The CDR3 runs 13 residues. The CDR3, as DNA: TGTGCCAGCAGCCCGACAGGGGACCAGCCCCAGCATTTT. Translated, it gives CASSPTGDQPQHF.

This clonotype has a handful of counts. The rearrangement uses TRBV7-2 and TRBJ1-1; D is possibly TRBD1 (6 bases). From germline, CDR1 is SGHTA and CDR2 FQGNSA. The germline V and J ends were trimmed by 5 bases and 7 bases, with 14 bases remaining between them. The CDR3 contains 13 residues. The CDR3 here is CASSRDTAFEAFF. CDR3 bases: TGTGCCAGCAGCCGGGACACAGCCTTTGAAGCTTTCTTT.

A few counts support this clonotype. J is TRBJ2-3 and V is TRBV6-2 or TRBV6-3; 7 bases fit TRBD2. CDR1 is MNHEY and CDR2 is SVGEGT in the germline V gene. This CDR3 is 16 amino acids long. V lost 5 bases, J lost 3 bases, and 11 bases stayed unmatched. Written as DNA, the CDR3 is TGTGCCAGCAGTCGAGGTAGCGGGCCCACAACAGATACGCAGTATTTT. Amino acid sequence: CASSRGSGPTTDTQYF.

With respect to this clonotype: One end of the junction varies from germline; a read error may be responsible. V usage is TRBV12-3 or TRBV12-4 and J usage is TRBJ1-6; 9 nucleotides align to TRBD1. The CDR3 is made up of 16 amino acids. The CDR3 sequence: CAGSPDWTGANSPLHF. Here the CDR3 DNA reads TGTGCCGGCAGTCCTGATTGGACAGGGGCTAATTCACCCCTCCACTTT.